These 8 T cell receptor beta chains share one sample of origin, sequenced in a study of technical replicates of blood from several donors. The data were produced by immunoSEQ multiplex PCR, yet TCRdb's version contains in-frame clones alone and is incomplete. The data hold around 56,000 clones, with roughly 96% observed a single time. Sequenced material: PBMCs. The receptor set was obtained from a human donor in good health. Some clones in this sample may be carry-over from other donors' samples.

V usage is TRBV6-5 and J usage is TRBJ1-2, with 12 nucleotides matching TRBD1. V was clipped by 6 bases and J by 7 bases; unmatched bases: 9. The CDR3 is 15 residues long. The germline CDR1 and CDR2 sequences are MNHEY and SVGAGI. The CDR3 here is CASSLRGDRGLGYTF. The DNA for the CDR3 is TGTGCCAGCAGCCTCAGGGGGGACAGGGGGCTTGGCTACACCTTC.

The sample holds a few counts of this clone. The CDR3 region has the DNA TGTGCCAGCAGTGTGCTAGCGGGGAGCACAGATACGCAGTATTTT. Translated, it gives CASSVLAGSTDTQYF. The V call is TRBV6-1, the J call TRBJ2-3; the match to TRBD2 covers 9 bases. The V and J ends lost 4 bases and 0 bases, in that order; junction bases with no gene match: 2. In germline, CDR1 is MNHNS, CDR2 SASEGT. The CDR3 loop spans 15 amino acids.

The chain couples TRBV2 to TRBJ1-3; 8 bases are a match to TRBD1. Germline CDR1 is SNHLY and CDR2 is FYNNEI. The CDR3 covers 15 residues. V was pared by 7 bases and J by 3 bases, with 8 bases of the junction left unmatched. DNA for the CDR3: TGTGCCAGCACGTTTGACAGGGGTGGTGGAAACACCATATATTTT. It yields the protein CASTFDRGGGNTIYF. The full variable domain, its missing parts supplied by reference TRBV2 and TRBJ1-3, is EPEVTQTPSHQVTQMGQEVILRCVPISNHLYFYWYRQILGQKVEFLVSFYNNEISEKSEIFDDQFSVERPDGSNFTLKIRSTKLEDSAMYFCASTFDRGGGNTIYFGEGSWLTVV.

The V and J genes are TRBV7-6 and TRBJ1-5; D remains unclear. CDR3 size: 14 residues. Germline lookup yields CDR1 SGHVS and CDR2 FNYEAQ. The V gene lost 5 bases and the J gene lost 3 bases, with 11 bases spanning the gap. CDR3: CASSENAINQPQHF. The CDR3 DNA is TGTGCCAGCAGCGAGAATGCCATCAATCAGCCCCAGCATTTT.

V and J are TRBV7-9 and TRBJ2-7, with D perhaps matching TRBD1 (5 bases). Trimming cost V 0 bases and J 4 bases, with 10 bases left between them. CDR3 length: 14 amino acids. The germline V gene encodes CDR1 SEHNR and CDR2 FQNEAQ (reference sequence). CDR3 nucleotide sequence: TGTGCCAGCAGCTTAGCCCTCCAGGGATACGAGCAGTACTTC. It encodes CASSLALQGYEQYF. Full variable domain (rest looked up from reference TRBV7-9 and TRBJ2-7): DTGVSQNPRHKITKRGQNVTFRCDPISEHNRLYWYRQTLGQGPEFLTYFQNEAQLEKSRLLSDRFSAERPKGSFSTLEIQRTEQGDSAMYLCASSLALQGYEQYFGPGTRLTVT.

In DNA, the CDR3 is TGTGCCAGCAGTTACAGGGATGCCGGGGAGCTGTTTTTT. This sequence encodes CASSYRDAGELFF. The chain has TRBV27 and TRBJ2-2; TRBD1 is a possible D gene (6 bases). Germline-derived CDR1 and CDR2 are MNHEY and SMNVEV (reference sequence). The V and J ends lost 4 bases and 6 bases respectively, with 9 bases between them. The CDR3 consists of 13 residues.

The chain recombines TRBV7-2 with TRBJ2-3; D not certain. This CDR3 is built from 14 residues. The V end was cut by 4 bases, the J end by 5 bases, with 13 bases between. Germline V gene lookup returns CDR1 SGHTA and CDR2 FQGNSA. As DNA, the CDR3 is TGTGCCAGCAGCTCCCGTAGCATAGGAGATACGCAGTATTTT. Its protein is CASSSRSIGDTQYF.

J is TRBJ1-4 and V is TRBV15; D remains unclear. The CDR3 spans 13 residues. Looked up from germline, CDR1 is LNHNV and CDR2 is YYDKDF (reference sequence). Trimming shortened V by 4 bases and J by 7 bases, and 10 bases separated the two germline ends. The CDR3 protein is CATSNQFGEKLFF. DNA of the CDR3: TGTGCCACCAGCAACCAATTCGGTGAAAAACTGTTTTTT.